A selection of T cell receptor beta chains follows, all from one sample in a study of cytomegalovirus exposure and HLA in healthy donors. TCRdb's copy holds only in-frame clones and misses some; the assay was immunoSEQ multiplex PCR. The sample carries around 57,000 clones, about 89% recorded once. Sequences were obtained from PBMCs. These receptors were taken from a man aged 30 to 39 in good health and CMV-seropositive. The conserved cysteine and the conserved F or W are not part of the CDR3 here.

>TRBJ2-7|TRBV6-5
ASSPGQGWYEQY
>TRBJ2-1|TRBV11-2
ASSFNLAGNEQF
>TRBJ2-7|TRBV5-1
ASSKYRGSSYEQY
>TRBJ2-5|TRBV5-6
ASSLVTSEQGETQY
>TRBJ2-1|TRBV27
ASRTQGGYNEQF
>TRBJ1-4|TRBV7-8
ASSLAPHGGTNEKLF
>TRBJ2-2|TRBV18
ASSPDRGSTGELF
>TRBJ2-1|TRBV18
ASSPLLDSYNEQF
>TRBJ2-7|TRBV6-6
ASSDSAGEFHEQY
>TRBJ2-3|TRBV5-8
ASSFRREPDTQY
>TRBJ1-6|TRBV4-3
ASSQWAGGRRPLH
>TRBJ1-6|TRBV11-2
ASSPLGSWDSPLH
>TRBJ2-7|TRBV5-1
ASSGNRVYEQY
>TRBJ2-1|TRBV11-2
ASGPGGNNEQF
>TRBJ2-1|TRBV29-1
SVEPGGSYNEQF
>TRBJ2-4|TRBV28
ASMGGAKNIQY
>TRBJ2-5|TRBV27
ASSLAAGARQETQY
>TRBJ2-7|TRBV5-1
ASSPRPRGMYEQY
>TRBJ1-4|TRBV5-6
ASSLADQKLF
>TRBJ2-2|TRBV11-3
ASSSGPGQTIWGTGELF
>TRBJ1-3|TRBV28
ASSPSQGSGNTIY
>TRBJ2-7|TRBV5-5
ASSLEATYEQY
>TRBJ1-5|TRBV19
ASSIDQPGNQPQH
>TRBJ2-7|TRBV6-5
ASRRDRGSYEQY
>TRBJ1-1|TRBV5-1
ASMRDSNTEAF
>TRBJ2-1|TRBV7-6
ASSLGQGVFNEQF
>TRBJ2-7|TRBV7-2
ASSRVGGCEQY
>TRBJ1-5|TRBV6-6
ASSWSPGSSNQPQH
>TRBJ2-7|TRBV6-5
ASSERGPTYEQY
>TRBJ2-7|TRBV5-1
ASSPIGSSVY
>TRBJ1-1|TRBV5-1
ASGNRNTEAF
>TRBJ2-2|TRBV7-6
ASTGALNTGELF
>TRBJ2-7|TRBV7-2
ASSSLAGGQYEQY
>TRBJ2-5|TRBV19
ASTPGQGALETQY
>TRBJ2-3|TRBV5-1
ASSLFGDGVTDTQY
>TRBJ2-2|TRBV28
ASSSFTGELF
>TRBJ1-4|TRBV19
ASRRQGREKLF
>TRBJ1-1|TRBV5-6
ASSAGPQANTEAF
>TRBJ1-1|TRBV6-5
ASSSPGQGNTEAF
>TRBJ2-7|TRBV5-4
ASASGGTTYEQY
>TRBJ2-3|TRBV21-1
APREGASTDTQY
>TRBJ2-3|TRBV21-1
ASSNSAGPGNDTQY